This entry concerns a single T cell receptor (beta chain). The sample is drawn from a study of blood T cell repertoires in COVID-19. Whole-study context: Researchers got acute and convalescent COVID-19 samples from the United States, Italy and Spain. PBMCs, B-cell-depleted T cells, or T cells were the source of the cDNA or gDNA that made up the material.

Per the study methods: How many nucleated cells were present was estimated from reference gene primer amplification. Sequenced by immunoSEQ multiplex PCR; TCRdb stores in-frame clones only, minus some. The V and J calls and the clone size are those of that table, but D and trimming were determined from the DNA. The sample holds approximately 35,000 clones, about nine tenths seen once. The germline V gene encodes CDR1 SGHRS and CDR2 YFSETQ. The CDR3 contains 14 residues. Trimming removed 0 bases at V and 6 bases at J, with 13 bases between. The rearrangement uses TRBV5-1 and TRBJ2-7; no clear D gene. The sequencing sample was made of peripheral blood. The TCR was taken from a human donor with active COVID-19. The donor label of this sample is uncertain. Written as DNA, the CDR3 is TGCGCCAGCAGCTTGGATCTCTTGAACGGCGAGCAGTACTTC. Residues: CASSLDLLNGEQYF.